This entry lists 29 T cell receptor beta chains sequenced from one sample in a study of beta chain features in type 1 diabetes. Expressed TCRB transcripts were sequenced because the isolated RNA had all been reverse transcribed beforehand. Assay used: immunoSEQ multiplex PCR; TCRdb lists only in-frame clones, some missing. The sample lists hundreds of thousands of clones, 11% occurring once. Sequenced input: naive CD4+ T cells from blood. The receptors originated from a woman aged 25 to 39 in good health.

This clone was recorded a few times. The rearrangement uses TRBV7-9 and TRBJ1-4, with D unclear. CDR3 length equals 12 residues. From germline, CDR1 is SEHNR and CDR2 FQNEAQ (reference sequence). The germline V and J ends were trimmed by 5 bases and 7 bases, with 8 bases remaining between them. For the CDR3, the DNA is TGTGCCAGCAGCCTGGGGAGTGAAAAACTGTTTTTT. Residues: CASSLGSEKLFF.

This chain's CDR3 is CASSLGNGGSSYEQYF. In DNA form, the CDR3 reads TGTGCCAGCAGCTTGGGGAATGGCGGGAGCTCCTACGAGCAGTACTTC. The chain has TRBV7-9 and TRBJ2-7, with TRBD2 matching over 7 bases. Germline CDR1 reads SEHNR; CDR2 reads FQNEAQ (reference sequence). The CDR3 spans 16 residues. V was clipped by 3 bases and J by 0 bases; unmatched bases: 8.

This clone was recorded a few times. Other nucleotide sequences in the sample specify the same CDR3. CDR3 nucleotide sequence: TGTGCCAGCAGTTTCTCTGGAGTCCCCTACGAGCAGTACTTC. Its protein is CASSFSGVPYEQYF. The chain combines TRBV28 with TRBJ2-7, with D unresolved. The CDR3 spans 14 residues. V dropped 3 bases and J dropped 2 bases, with 11 bases sitting between them. Germline V gene lookup returns CDR1 MDHEN and CDR2 SYDVKM.

This clone showed up just a few times. The V and J genes are TRBV11-1 and TRBJ1-5; the D gene is possibly TRBD1 (5 bases). Germline-derived CDR1 and CDR2 are SGHAT and FQDESV (reference sequence). This CDR3 spans 15 amino acids. V dropped 2 bases and J dropped 3 bases, with 11 bases sitting between them. Here the CDR3 DNA reads TGTGCCAGCAGCTTAAATGGAGGGGACAATCAGCCCCAGCATTTT. It yields the protein CASSLNGGDNQPQHF.

This clone was observed a few times. The chain employs TRBV15 and TRBJ1-5, with TRBD1 matching 11 bases. The germline V gene has CDR1 LNHNV and CDR2 YYDKDF (reference sequence). The CDR3 is made up of 15 amino acids. V shed 8 bases and J 7 bases; nucleotides not matched to a gene: 10. CDR3: CATAVRTGGTQPQHF. CDR3 bases: TGTGCCACCGCTGTCCGGACAGGGGGCACGCAGCCCCAGCATTTT.

CDR3 sequence (DNA): TGTGCCAGCAAGAAGACAGGAACGGGAAACACCATATATTTT. Protein product: CASKKTGTGNTIYF. This sequence joins TRBV5-6 and TRBJ1-3; D might be TRBD1 (6 bases). Trimming took 6 bases from V and 4 from J, leaving 14 bases between them. The CDR3 is made up of 14 amino acids. The germline CDR1 and CDR2 sequences are SGHDT and YYEEEE.

This clone occurred a few times. V and J are TRBV29-1 and TRBJ1-4; tentatively, D is TRBD1 (5 bases). Germline assignment: CDR1 SQVTM and CDR2 ANQGSEA. The CDR3 is made up of 13 amino acids. With 5 bases removed from V and 5 bases from J, the gap between germline ends came to 12 bases. The CDR3, as DNA: TGCAGCGTTACAGGACCGAGCAATGAAAAACTGTTTTTT. It is translated as CSVTGPSNEKLFF.

A few counts support this clone. This rearrangement joins TRBV18 to TRBJ1-3, with D perhaps matching TRBD1 (5 bases). Trimming removed 0 bases from V and 0 bases from J, with 12 bases in between. The CDR3 is 17 residues long. Germline-derived CDR1 and CDR2 are KGHSH and LQKENI. Written as DNA, the CDR3 is TGTGCCAGCTCACCACCGCACAGACAGCTCTCTGGAAACACCATATATTTT. As protein: CASSPPHRQLSGNTIYF.

In DNA, the CDR3 is TGTGCCAGCAGCAAGGACAAGGAAAAACTGTTTTTT. Amino acids: CASSKDKEKLFF. This rearrangement joins TRBV6-1 to TRBJ1-4; D possibly corresponds to TRBD1 (5 bases). The CDR3 extends over 12 amino acids. V lost 6 bases and J 8 bases, leaving 10 bases between the germline ends. CDR1 is MNHNS and CDR2 is SASEGT in the germline V gene.

This rearrangement joins TRBV30 to TRBJ1-1; D call uncertain. This CDR3 has 17 amino acids. V lost 1 base and J lost 1, with 19 bases in between. The V gene's germline CDR1 is GTSNPN and CDR2 SVGIG (reference sequence). The CDR3 loop reads CAWSEYTNEVGNTEAFF. In DNA, the CDR3 is TGTGCCTGGAGTGAGTACACCAACGAGGTAGGGAACACTGAAGCTTTCTTT.

The CDR3 DNA is TGTGCCAGCAGTTTATACGGGACAGGTGGTATGGAGACCCAGTACTTC. This gives the protein CASSLYGTGGMETQYF. The chain is built from TRBV28 and TRBJ2-5; 8 bases are shared with TRBD1. Germline assignment: CDR1 MDHEN and CDR2 SYDVKM. The CDR3 is made up of 16 amino acids. The V segment lost 1 base and the J segment 5 bases; nucleotides outside the gene matches: 9.

This clone was found a few times. V usage is TRBV7-6 and J usage is TRBJ1-5; TRBD1 matches at 10 bases. V gave up 0 bases and J gave up 6 bases; unmatched junction bases: 2. The CDR3 totals 15 residues. Germline lookup yields CDR1 SGHVS and CDR2 FNYEAQ. CDR3 in DNA: TGTGCCAGCAGCTTAGCGGGACAGGGGATTCAGCCCCAGCATTTT. The encoded protein is CASSLAGQGIQPQHF. Full variable domain (outside the CDR3, taken from reference TRBV7-6 and TRBJ1-5): GAGVSQSPRYKVTKRGQDVALRCDPISGHVSLYWYRQALGQGPEFLTYFNYEAQQDKSGLPNDRFSAERPEGSISTLTIQRTEQRDSAMYRCASSLAGQGIQPQHFGDGTRLSIL.

The V gene is TRBV28, the J gene TRBJ2-1; TRBD2 matches 11 bases. The germline gives CDR1 MDHEN, CDR2 SYDVKM. The V gene end was trimmed by 7 bases and the J gene end by 2 bases; junction bases not matched to a gene: 4. The length of the CDR3 is 15 residues. The CDR3 protein is CASTSSGRPYNEQFF. For the CDR3, the DNA is TGTGCCAGCACTTCTAGCGGGAGGCCCTACAATGAGCAGTTCTTC.

This clone was observed a few times. The chain carries TRBV28 and TRBJ2-1; D might be TRBD2 (5 bases). The length of the CDR3 is 16 residues. The germline V gene has CDR1 MDHEN and CDR2 SYDVKM. V shed 5 bases and J shed 0 bases, with 14 bases lying between them. CDR3: CASSPSPAVSYNEQFF. The DNA for the CDR3 is TGTGCCAGCAGTCCGAGCCCAGCGGTCTCCTACAATGAGCAGTTCTTC. Full variable domain (missing parts from reference TRBV28 and TRBJ2-1): DVKVTQSSRYLVKRTGEKVFLECVQDMDHENMFWYRQDPGLGLRLIYFSYDVKMKEKGDIPEGYSVSREKKERFSLILESASTNQTSMYLCASSPSPAVSYNEQFFGPGTRLTVL.

This sequence joins TRBV6-1 and TRBJ2-1; no firm D call. The CDR3 is 15 amino acids. Germline CDR1 reads MNHNS; CDR2 reads SASEGT. Trimming removed 2 bases at V and 1 base at J, with 9 bases between. CDR3 sequence (DNA): TGTGCCAGCAGTGAAATACTGCGGTCCTACAATGAGCAGTTCTTC. This gives the protein CASSEILRSYNEQFF.

This clone appeared a few times. The chain joins TRBV11-1 to TRBJ2-1; TRBD1 aligns across 9 bases. In germline, CDR1 is SGHAT, CDR2 FQDESV (reference sequence). The CDR3 covers 15 residues. V lost 4 bases to trimming and J lost 9 bases; unmatched junction nucleotides: 10. The CDR3 reads CASSSATGGMSEQFF. For the CDR3, the DNA is TGTGCCAGCAGCTCCGCGACAGGGGGGATGAGTGAGCAGTTCTTC. The full variable domain, rest sourced from reference TRBV11-1 and TRBJ2-1, is EAEVAQSPRYKITEKSQAVAFWCDPISGHATLYWYRQILGQGPELLVQFQDESVVDDSQLPKDRFSAERLKGVDSTLKIQPAELGDSAMYLCASSSATGGMSEQFFGPGTRLTVL.

This clone turned up a few times. The chain carries TRBV7-3 and TRBJ2-2; D is uncertain. V lost 0 bases, J lost 4 bases, and 6 bases lay in between. Germline V gene data show CDR1 as SGHTA and CDR2 as FQGTGA. The CDR3 has 14 amino acids. The CDR3: CASSLTSTTGELFF. In nucleotides, the CDR3 is TGTGCCAGCAGCTTAACTAGTACCACCGGGGAGCTGTTTTTT.

This clone has more than one count but fewer than ten. This chain's CDR3 is CASSGRQGGGSGELFF. The CDR3 bases are TGTGCCAGCAGTGGCAGACAGGGAGGAGGGTCCGGGGAGCTGTTTTTT. The chain couples TRBV28 to TRBJ2-2; a weak D match, TRBD1 (7 bases). This CDR3 comprises 16 residues. Deletions cut 5 bases from V and 6 bases from J, with 19 bases between. Per germline, CDR1 MDHEN and CDR2 SYDVKM.

The V call is TRBV29-1, the J call TRBJ2-3, with TRBD1 identical over 9 bases. Germline CDR1 SQVTM, CDR2 ANQGSEA. The CDR3 has 16 amino acids. V shed 2 bases and J 0 bases; nucleotides not matched to a gene: 6. The CDR3 here is CSVEYGTGPSTDTQYF. In nucleotides, the CDR3 is TGCAGCGTTGAATATGGGACAGGGCCCAGCACAGATACGCAGTATTTT.

The chain recombines TRBV4-2 with TRBJ2-1; 14 bases line up with TRBD2. The CDR3 is made up of 19 amino acids. V lost 0 bases, J lost 9 bases, and 13 bases stayed unmatched. The V gene's germline CDR1 is LGHNA and CDR2 YNFKEQ. The chain's CDR3 is CASSQESPWTSGRSGEQFF. CDR3 DNA sequence: TGTGCCAGCAGCCAAGAAAGCCCCTGGACTAGCGGGAGGTCGGGTGAGCAGTTCTTC.

J is TRBJ2-7 and V is TRBV5-1, with 7 bases matching TRBD1. With V trimmed by 3 bases and J by 6 bases, 12 bases remained unmatched. CDR3 length: 15 amino acids. Looked up from germline, CDR1 is SGHRS and CDR2 is YFSETQ. CDR3: CASSYHDRVSGEQYF. Here the CDR3 DNA reads TGCGCCAGCAGCTACCACGACAGGGTATCCGGCGAGCAGTACTTC. The entire variable domain, with the rest obtained from reference TRBV5-1 and TRBJ2-7, is as follows: KAGVTQTPRYLIKTRGQQVTLSCSPISGHRSVSWYQQTPGQGLQFLFEYFSETQRNKGNFPGRFSGRQFSNSRSEMNVSTLELGDSALYLCASSYHDRVSGEQYFGPGTRLTVT.

The chain couples TRBV7-2 to TRBJ2-1; D might be TRBD1 (5 bases). The V end lost 5 bases, the J end lost 4 bases, and 18 bases lay between the germline ends. Germline V gene lookup returns CDR1 SGHTA and CDR2 FQGNSA. The CDR3 consists of 16 residues. This chain's CDR3 is CASSPRVLRKYNEQFF. The CDR3 coding sequence is TGTGCCAGCAGCCCCAGGGTGCTGCGTAAGTACAATGAGCAGTTCTTC.

This clone was seen more than once but under ten times. The rearrangement links TRBV29-1 to TRBJ1-1; 8 bases match TRBD1. The V and J ends lost 3 bases and 4 bases, in that order; junction bases with no gene match: 4. The CDR3 sequence is 13 residues long. CDR1 and CDR2 (germline): SQVTM, ANQGSEA. CDR3 protein: CSVDRGRGTEAFF. The DNA of the CDR3 is TGCAGCGTTGACAGGGGGCGCGGCACTGAAGCTTTCTTT.

The table lists this clone with a few counts. The chain employs TRBV19 and TRBJ2-2, with D possibly matching TRBD2 (6 bases). The V end was cut by 5 bases, the J end by 1 base, with 14 bases between. This CDR3 has 16 residues. The germline V gene has CDR1 LNHDA and CDR2 SQIVND (reference sequence). The CDR3 here is CASSPQLARNTGELFF. As DNA, the CDR3 is TGTGCCAGTAGTCCCCAACTAGCACGGAACACCGGGGAGCTGTTTTTT.

The CDR3: CASSNPQGRRETQYF. CDR3 coding DNA: TGTGCCAGTAGTAACCCGCAGGGGCGGCGGGAGACCCAGTACTTC. This chain uses TRBV19 with TRBJ2-5; D perhaps matches TRBD1 (6 bases). The CDR3 is 15 residues long. Germline CDR1 LNHDA, CDR2 SQIVND (reference sequence). The V gene lost 4 bases and the J gene lost 5 bases, with 17 bases spanning the gap.

This clone was detected only a few times. V and J are TRBV10-3 and TRBJ1-1; D call uncertain. V lost 4 bases, J lost 1 base, and 10 bases lay in between. CDR3 size: 14 residues. Germline V gene sequence: CDR1 ENHRY, CDR2 SYGVKD. The CDR3 reads CAISVESGNTEAFF. The CDR3 DNA reads as TGTGCCATCAGTGTCGAATCGGGGAACACTGAAGCTTTCTTT.

The rearrangement uses TRBV7-7 and TRBJ2-1, with a weak D call TRBD2 (6 bases). Germline CDR1 reads SSHAT; CDR2 reads FNYEAQ (reference sequence). The CDR3 spans 13 residues. The CDR3 DNA reads as TGTGCTAGCGCGGGGAGTGTTTACAATGAGCAGTTCTTC. Translated, it gives CASAGSVYNEQFF. Together with reference TRBV7-7 and TRBJ2-1, the CDR3 gives the full variable domain: GAGVSQSPRYKVTKRGQDVTLRCDPISSHATLYWYQQALGQGPEFLTYFNYEAQPDKSGLPSDRFSAERPEGSISTLTIQRTEQRDSAMYRCASAGSVYNEQFFGPGTRLTVL.

The rearrangement uses TRBV6-5 and TRBJ2-2; D remains unclear. V lost 3 bases and J lost 7, with 15 bases in between. The CDR3 length is 15 residues. Germline CDR1 is MNHEY and CDR2 is SVGAGI. CDR3 bases: TGTGCCAGCAGTTATCGGCACCCGACTGTCGGGGAGCTGTTTTTT. Amino acid sequence: CASSYRHPTVGELFF.

V gene TRBV7-2 combines with J gene TRBJ2-7; 7 nucleotides match TRBD1. The V gene's germline CDR1 is SGHTA and CDR2 FQGNSA. The CDR3 totals 18 residues. Trimming cost V 3 bases and J 3 bases; bases outside gene matches: 17. The CDR3 loop reads CASSFKAKSSRDSYEQYF. CDR3 DNA: TGTGCCAGCAGCTTTAAGGCGAAAAGTTCCCGGGACAGCTACGAGCAGTACTTC.